The clone carrying this TCR beta chain has only a few counts. The target antigen is unknown. The same CDR3 arises from other DNA sequences in this sample as well. These data originate in a study of shared clonotypes between healthy human individuals. Study outcomes and limitations: Clonotypes shared by all four sorted-subset donors had higher generation probabilities than non-shared clonotypes. About 5% was the fraction of naive CD4 clonotypes found shared across several donors.

Every subset had its genomic DNA shared out evenly among several immunoSEQ plates. The table came from immunoSEQ multiplex PCR; TCRdb's copy has only in-frame clones and leaves some out. The sample has 780,000 or so clones, around 70% seen once. Germline V gene data show CDR1 as SGHDT and CDR2 as YYEEEE. CDR3 length: 16 amino acids. Trimming at V came to 0 bases and at J to 2 bases, leaving 3 bases not matched to a gene. Donors had no recently reported acute infections or vaccinations and were HIV-negative. The chain couples TRBV5-6 to TRBJ2-1; 9 bases line up with TRBD2. This sequence was found in a woman aged 25 to 45 in good health. The specimen sequenced was memory CD4+ T cells sorted from blood. Subset meaning: CD45RA-negative fraction. As DNA, the CDR3 is TGTGCCAGCAGCTTGGACAGCGGGAGGACCTACAATGAGCAGTTCTTC. It specifies CASSLDSGRTYNEQFF.